This TCR beta chain was documented in a study of blood T cells in healthy people across ages (dated by TCRdb to 2014 to 2015). Broadly, across the study: In model experiments, template switching captured about one uniquely barcoded TCR beta cDNA molecule for every two T cells. The study measured age-related changes in TCR beta repertoire diversity using deep sequencing normalized with unique cDNA molecular identifiers. Donors were grouped into four age groups: young (average 16 years), middle-aged (39), aged (about 60) and long-lived (approximately 82). To avoid experimental bias, donors of different ages were randomly spread across the sequencing lanes. For two donors (one aged 18 to 30 and one aged 80 or older), the study analyzed two additional independent replicas of 1 million unique cDNA reads from the same blood draw. Paper-wide results and their limitations: As age increased, observed TCR beta diversity per million T cells dropped in a roughly linear way, and a significant reduction was already evident by age 40. Since profiling was done on bulk unsorted PBMCs, naive and antigen-experienced compartments could not be conclusively compared. The CMV infection status of donors was not known, potentially confounding age-related changes in expanded clonotypes. Compared with the aged group, more naive CD4+ T cells, fewer expanded clones and increased TCR diversity were shown by the long-lived group, suggesting age selection. Observed TCR beta diversity correlated strongly with the percentage of naive T cells measured by flow cytometry. Estimates of total diversity based on one million sequenced T cells were considered lower bounds and underestimates.

As regards this clonotype: The clone's antigen remains unknown. No clone much larger than this one lies a single base away; base qualities are absent.

V lost 3 bases and J lost 2 bases; the stretch between them is 10 bases long. Looking up the germline V gene (reference sequence) yields CDR1 SEHNR and CDR2 FQNEAQ. There are 14 amino acids in the CDR3, from cysteine to phenylalanine inclusive. The only DNA kept is the CDR3, 42 bases in frame from the first base. The library was generated by 5' RACE. Sequencing relied on an Illumina HiSeq 2500. A second about 7 to 12 cycle PCR used a sample-barcoded 5' primer and a J-beta primer mix. A template-switch 5' adaptor carrying 12 random nucleotides introduced a unique molecular identifier onto each TCR beta cDNA molecule. Each sample yielded at least 2.5 million CDR3-containing paired-end reads. The Mint cDNA synthesis kit, primed by a TRBC-specific oligonucleotide, was used to synthesize first-strand cDNA from all RNA. After uracil-DNA glycosylase treatment, a first 18-cycle PCR used universal primers M1SS and BC2_uni_R on all cDNA. Turning to the authors' computational methods: Each sample was normalized by randomly selecting 1 million high-quality reads, each carrying a distinct molecular identifier. Instead of being binned into consensus sequences, reads that shared molecular identifiers were thrown out. MiTCR, set to a Q25 quality threshold and the strictest error-elimination algorithm, was used for CDR3 identification, clonotype clustering and error correction. Lower-bound total TCR beta diversity was estimated with a nonparametric unseen species model using Euler transformation. Through fastp at Q25 and MiXCR, TCRdb rebuilt clones from the public reads, retaining in-frame beta chains. Rows are combined by CDR3 protein, so each entry shows the most common genes and DNA. TCRdb, not the authors, supplied the V and J calls. Recorded for this sample are some 550,000 distinct CDR3 sequences; around 48% of them occurred a single time. The top ten clones comprise about 26% of the sample.

Systemically healthy Caucasian individuals from Russia, around 39 in total and aged about 6 to 100 years, were included as donors. Around 9.9 milliliters of peripheral blood were collected from each donor into EDTA-treated Vacutainer tubes. Ficoll-Paque density-gradient centrifugation was used to isolate PBMCs, with at least 7 million per sample. Trizol reagent was used to extract total RNA from the PBMCs, yielding at least 5.5 micrograms per sample. Naive CD45RAhigh/CD27high T cell percentages were measured by flow cytometry on a PBMC aliquot from every donor. The chain uses TRBV7-9 and TRBJ2-5; TRBD2 is a possible D gene, resting on 6 matching bases. This clonotype was sampled from a man older than 75 in good health. The sample consisted of blood. The DNA sequence reads TGTGCCAGCAGCTTTGAGCGGGCGCAAGAGACCCAGTACTTC. It translates as CASSFERAQETQYF.